This T cell receptor beta chain was sequenced for a study of T-cell memory formation after mild COVID-19. About the research overall: There were largely donor-specific TCR clusters.

Study-wide points: Mainly in CM and EM were contracting CD4+ clones; CD8+ were in EMRA.

This clonotype was recorded at least ten times. Its antigen is unidentified. TCRdb processed the 5' RACE reads anew with MiXCR; each CDR3 protein has one entry. The data contain more than 120,000 distinct CDR3 sequences, about 6.1% of them singletons. The CDR3 has 15 residues. V dropped 2 bases and J dropped 3 bases, with 10 bases sitting between them. What was sequenced was PBMCs or a T cell subset sorted from them (not recorded which). The TCR originated in an adult woman who had mild COVID-19 (a few samples of this study predate the infection). Cell type and time point are not known. The rearrangement links TRBV12-3 or TRBV12-4 to TRBJ2-2; tentative D call: TRBD1 (6 bases). The CDR3: CASSLSQGYTGELFF. The CDR3 bases are TGTGCCAGCAGTTTAAGCCAGGGGTACACCGGGGAGCTGTTTTTT.